This TCR beta chain was sequenced for a study of cytomegalovirus exposure and HLA in healthy donors. General study results and limits: Reportedly, fewer N-insertions than the roughly 700-donor mean appeared in an Asian-associated ancestry cluster in a later analysis.

Researchers ran the PCR with 60 Vbeta and 13 Jbeta primers. Assay used: immunoSEQ multiplex PCR; TCRdb lists only in-frame clones, some missing. The profile covers fewer than 250,000 clones, with about three quarters appearing a single time and around 1.8% taken by the ten largest. Concerning this clone: Its antigen is currently unknown.

CDR3 size: 16 residues. V was trimmed by 4 bases and J by 2 bases, leaving 18 bases between them. CDR1 is SGHRS and CDR2 is YFSETQ in the germline V gene. Material for sequencing was PBMCs. The gene calls are TRBV5-1 and TRBJ1-1; unclear D gene. This TCR was recovered from a man between 18 and 29 years old in good health and CMV-seronegative. The CDR3 loop reads CASSPGSNTQNTEAFF. The CDR3 coding sequence is TGCGCCAGCAGCCCCGGGTCGAATACCCAAAACACTGAAGCTTTCTTT.